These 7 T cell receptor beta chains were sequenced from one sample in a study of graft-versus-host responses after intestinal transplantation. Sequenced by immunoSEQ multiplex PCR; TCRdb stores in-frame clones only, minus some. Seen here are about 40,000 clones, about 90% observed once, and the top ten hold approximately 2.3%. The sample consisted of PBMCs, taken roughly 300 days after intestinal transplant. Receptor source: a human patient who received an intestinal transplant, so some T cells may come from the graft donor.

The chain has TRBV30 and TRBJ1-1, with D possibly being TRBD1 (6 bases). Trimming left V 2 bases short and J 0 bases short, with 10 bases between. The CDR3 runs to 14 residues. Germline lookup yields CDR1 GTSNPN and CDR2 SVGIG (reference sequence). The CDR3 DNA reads TGTGCCTGGAGTTGGGGGGCCTTGAACACTGAAGCTTTCTTT. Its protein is CAWSWGALNTEAFF.

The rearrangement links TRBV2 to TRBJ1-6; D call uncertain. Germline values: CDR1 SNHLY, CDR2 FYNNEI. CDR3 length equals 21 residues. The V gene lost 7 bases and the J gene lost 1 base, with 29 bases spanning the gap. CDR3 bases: TGTGCCAGCATTCCCCCTCCACGGCTGGGGTCGGACGGATCCTATAATTCACCCCTCCACTTT. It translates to CASIPPPRLGSDGSYNSPLHF.

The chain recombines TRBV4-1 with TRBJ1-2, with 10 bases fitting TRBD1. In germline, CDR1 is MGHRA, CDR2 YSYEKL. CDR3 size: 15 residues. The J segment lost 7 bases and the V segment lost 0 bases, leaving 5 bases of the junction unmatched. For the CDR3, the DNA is TGCGCCAGCAGCCAAGAGGACAGGGGGATCGGTGGCTACACCTTC. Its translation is CASSQEDRGIGGYTF.

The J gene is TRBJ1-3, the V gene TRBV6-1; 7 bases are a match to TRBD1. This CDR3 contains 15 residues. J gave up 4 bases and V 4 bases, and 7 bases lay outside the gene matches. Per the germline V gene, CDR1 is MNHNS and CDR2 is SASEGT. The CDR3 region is CASSAEDRSGNTIYF. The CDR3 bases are TGTGCCAGCAGTGCAGAGGACAGGTCCGGAAACACCATATATTTT.

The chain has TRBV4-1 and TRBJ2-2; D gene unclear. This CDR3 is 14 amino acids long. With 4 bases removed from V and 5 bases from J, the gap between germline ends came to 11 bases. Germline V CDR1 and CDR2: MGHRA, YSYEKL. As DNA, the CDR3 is TGCGCCAGCAGCCGAGACACCATTACCGGGGAGCTGTTTTTT. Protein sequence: CASSRDTITGELFF.

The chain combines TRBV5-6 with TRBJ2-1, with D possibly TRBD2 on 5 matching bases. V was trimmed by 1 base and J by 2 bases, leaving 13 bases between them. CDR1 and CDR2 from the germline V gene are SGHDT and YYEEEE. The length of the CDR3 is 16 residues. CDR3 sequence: CASSLRTQDPYNEQFF. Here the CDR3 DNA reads TGTGCCAGCAGCTTGAGGACTCAGGACCCCTACAATGAGCAGTTCTTC. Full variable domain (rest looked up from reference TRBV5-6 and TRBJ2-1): DAGVTQSPTHLIKTRGQQVTLRCSPKSGHDTVSWYQQALGQGPQFIFQYYEEEERQRGNFPDRFSGHQFPNYSSELNVNALLLGDSALYLCASSLRTQDPYNEQFFGPGTRLTVL.

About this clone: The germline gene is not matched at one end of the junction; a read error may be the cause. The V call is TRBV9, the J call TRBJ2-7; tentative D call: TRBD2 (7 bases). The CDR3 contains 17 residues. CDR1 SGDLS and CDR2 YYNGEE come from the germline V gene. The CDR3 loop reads CASSQRGDGLGAYAQYF. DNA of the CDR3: TGTGCCAGCAGCCAAAGGGGGGATGGACTAGGGGCCTACGCGCAGTACTTC.